These 29 T cell receptor beta chains were all obtained from the same sample, sequenced in a study of glioma-infiltrating T cells (dated by TCRdb to 2016 to 2017). The sequencer listed for this sample is Illumina MiSeq. The iRepertoire nested amplicon-rescue multiplex PCR (arm-PCR) platform was used to amplify TCR alpha and beta CDR3 regions from RNA. TCRdb trimmed the raw reads at Q25, called clones with MiXCR and kept productive beta chains. Merged by CDR3 protein, the rows form single entries marked with the most common genes and DNA. The sample profile shows tens of thousands of distinct CDR3 sequences; approximately 42% of them were found once. The ten largest clones add up to 35% to 45% of the sample. Source material: glioma tissue, nonneoplastic brain tissue, or PBMCs (not recorded which). The receptors here all came from a human donor with low-grade glioma or glioblastoma, undergoing nonglioma brain surgery, or in good health (not recorded which).

The chain joins TRBV7-2 to TRBJ1-2; weak D call: TRBD1 (6 bases). The germline V and J ends were trimmed by 8 bases and 9 bases, with 16 bases remaining between them. The CDR3 is made up of 12 amino acids. Germline V gene data show CDR1 as SGHTA and CDR2 as FQGNSA. CDR3 in DNA: TGTGCCAGCGGTTTCCAGGGGTATTGCTACACCTTC. It codes for CASGFQGYCYTF.

The chain combines TRBV20-1 with TRBJ2-1; D not certain. This CDR3 spans 14 amino acids. Trimming left V 1 base short and J 5 bases short, with 12 bases between. Germline V CDR1 and CDR2: DFQATT, SNEGSKA (reference sequence). The CDR3 sequence is CSARVDRTHNEQFF. In DNA form, the CDR3 reads TGCAGTGCTAGAGTAGACCGCACACACAATGAGCAGTTCTTC.

This clonotype has at least ten counts. The chain carries TRBV18 and TRBJ2-1; 14 bases align to TRBD2. The CDR3 loop spans 17 amino acids. Looked up from germline, CDR1 is KGHSH and CDR2 is LQKENI. The junction had 4 bases not matched to a gene; V was cut back by 0 bases and J by 6 bases. CDR3 protein: CASSPPPGLAGVNEQFF. CDR3 coding DNA: TGTGCCAGCTCACCACCACCGGGACTAGCGGGAGTCAATGAGCAGTTCTTC.

This clonotype was counted a few times. The V call is TRBV2, the J call TRBJ2-6; TRBD1 agrees at 8 bases. Per germline, CDR1 SNHLY and CDR2 FYNNEI. The CDR3 consists of 16 residues. The V gene end was trimmed by 6 bases and the J gene end by 1 base; junction bases not matched to a gene: 5. The DNA for the CDR3 is TGTGCCAGCAGAGGACAGGGATTATCTGGGGCCAACGTCCTGACTTTC. Its protein product is CASRGQGLSGANVLTF.

Regarding this clonotype: The junction shows a germline mismatch at one end, possibly a read error. This chain joins TRBV10-3 and TRBJ2-1; 7 bases match TRBD1. The V gene's germline CDR1 is ENHRY and CDR2 SYGVKD. CDR3 length: 13 residues. In DNA form, the CDR3 reads TGTGCCATTACCGGACAGGTTTACAGTGAGCAGTTCTTC. Translating gives CAITGQVYSEQFF.

The J gene is TRBJ1-1, the V gene TRBV5-1; 11 positions agree with TRBD1. Germline CDR1 SGHRS, CDR2 YFSETQ. The length of the CDR3 is 16 residues. V lost 0 bases and J lost 1; bases outside the gene matches: 2. CDR3 bases: TGCGCCAGCAGCTTGGGGACAGGGGGCCAGAACACTGAAGCTTTCTTT. Amino acid sequence: CASSLGTGGQNTEAFF.

This clonotype has a count of ten or more. The chain is built from TRBV6-6 and TRBJ2-7; D is ambiguous. Germline assignment: CDR1 MNHNY and CDR2 SVGAGI (reference sequence). Deletions cut 0 bases from V and 3 bases from J, with 15 bases between. This CDR3 contains 16 residues. Written as DNA, the CDR3 is TGTGCCAGCAGTTACTCGTTGTCACAGCGCCTCTACGAGCAGTACTTC. Amino acid sequence: CASSYSLSQRLYEQYF.

Comment on this clonotype: One end of the junction is discordant with germline, which a read error may explain. The chain is built from TRBV7-2 and TRBJ1-6; no definite D call. CDR1 SGHTA and CDR2 FQGNSA come from the germline V gene. CDR3 length: 14 amino acids. In nucleotides, the CDR3 is TGTGCCAGCGGCTTGTCCATGGGGAGTTCACCCCTCCATTTT. This codes for CASGLSMGSSPLHF.

Ten or more counts support this clonotype. The chain links TRBV28 to TRBJ1-3; TRBD1 is a possible D gene (5 bases). Germline CDR1 reads MDHEN; CDR2 reads SYDVKM. V was pared by 7 bases and J by 4 bases, with 11 bases between. The CDR3 runs 13 residues. In DNA form, the CDR3 reads TGTGCCAGCATTGACAGCGTAGGAAACACCATATATTTT. This codes for CASIDSVGNTIYF.

Notes on this clonotype: A read error may produce the germline difference seen at one junction end. The CDR3 reads CASSVREDYDYTF. The CDR3 DNA follows: TGTGCCAGCAGCGTAAGGGAGGACTATGACTACACCTTC. The rearrangement uses TRBV7-2 and TRBJ1-2; D unclear. CDR3 length: 13 residues. Germline V CDR1 and CDR2: SGHTA, FQGNSA. Together with reference TRBV7-2 and TRBJ1-2, the CDR3 gives the full variable domain: GAGVSQSPSNKVTEKGKDVELRCDPISGHTALYWYRQSLGQGLEFLIYFQGNSAPDKSGLPSDRFSAERTGGSVSTLTIQRTQQEDSAVYLCASSVREDYDYTFGSGTRLTVV.

As regards this clonotype: The conserved final phenylalanine or tryptophan is absent from the CDR3, which likely points to a read error. The chain employs TRBV20-1 and TRBJ2-7; possibly TRBD2 for D (6 bases). This CDR3 has 12 amino acids. Germline V gene lookup returns CDR1 DFQATT and CDR2 SNEGSKA (reference sequence). With 6 bases removed from V and 9 bases from J, the gap between germline ends came to 18 bases. The CDR3 here is CSAMEGLSGQYS. The CDR3 bases are TGCAGTGCGATGGAGGGCCTGAGCGGGCAGTACTCC.

The J gene is TRBJ2-5, the V gene TRBV6-2 or TRBV6-3; TRBD1 matches at 8 bases. This CDR3 is built from 15 residues. The V gene's germline CDR1 is MNHEY and CDR2 SVGEGT. Losses at the gene ends were 6 bases for V and 2 bases for J; bases not matched to a gene: 8. The CDR3 protein is CASRAGQGPQETQYF. As DNA, the CDR3 is TGTGCCAGCAGGGCAGGACAGGGCCCTCAAGAGACCCAGTACTTC.

A remark on this clonotype: The junction does not match germline at one end; this may be a read error. The genes are TRBV6-2 or TRBV6-3 and TRBJ2-5; D might be TRBD1 (5 bases). Germline V gives CDR1 MNHEY, CDR2 SVGEGT. The CDR3 is 14 amino acids. In DNA form, the CDR3 reads TGTGCCAGCAGTTACTCGATAGGGGAAGAGACCCAGCACTTT. Its protein product is CASSYSIGEETQHF.

This clonotype has at least ten counts. The gene calls are TRBV4-1 and TRBJ1-1; 8 positions match TRBD1. The length of the CDR3 is 14 residues. V lost 3 bases, J lost 7 bases, and 7 bases stayed unmatched. Germline CDR1 and CDR2: MGHRA and YSYEKL. The chain's CDR3 is CASSQPDRGIEAFF. In nucleotides, the CDR3 is TGCGCCAGCAGCCAGCCCGACAGGGGAATTGAAGCTTTCTTT.

This clonotype showed up just once. This may arise from a read error, as a much more abundant clone is one base away. No conserved phenylalanine or tryptophan is present at the end of the CDR3, so a read error is the likely explanation. The chain uses TRBV29-1 and TRBJ1-1; 7 nucleotides agree with TRBD1. Trimming cost V 4 bases and J 1 base; bases outside gene matches: 3. Germline values: CDR1 SQVTM, CDR2 ANQGSEA. The CDR3 length is 13 residues. The CDR3, as DNA: TGCAGCGTTGCCCAGGGGGGGAACACTGAAGCTTTCCTT. This encodes CSVAQGGNTEAFL.

The chain couples TRBV6-1 to TRBJ2-1, with a tentative D call TRBD2 (5 bases). The germline V gene encodes CDR1 MNHNS and CDR2 SASEGT. The CDR3 is made up of 13 amino acids. V gave up 6 bases and J gave up 5 bases, with 11 bases separating them. The CDR3 protein is CASRTLENNEQFF. The CDR3 DNA reads TGTGCCAGCAGGACACTAGAGAACAATGAGCAGTTCTTC.

The chain's CDR3 is CSVVGPGAKDTQYF. DNA for the CDR3: TGCAGCGTCGTTGGACCTGGGGCCAAAGATACGCAGTATTTT. The chain has TRBV29-1 and TRBJ2-3, with a tentative D call TRBD1 (5 bases). V was pared by 6 bases and J by 5 bases, with 18 bases between. This CDR3 is built from 14 residues. Germline CDR1 reads SQVTM; CDR2 reads ANQGSEA.

The chain links TRBV7-6 to TRBJ1-1; D may be TRBD1 (6 bases). Germline CDR1 is SGHVS and CDR2 is FNYEAQ. The CDR3 runs to 15 residues. The V end was cut by 6 bases, the J end by 1 base, with 15 bases between. In nucleotides, the CDR3 is TGTGCCAGCAGTGCATCCGGGACACAGAACACTGAAGCTTTCTTT. Translation: CASSASGTQNTEAFF. Combining the CDR3 with reference TRBV7-6 and TRBJ1-1 gives the whole variable domain GAGVSQSPRYKVTKRGQDVALRCDPISGHVSLYWYRQALGQGPEFLTYFNYEAQQDKSGLPNDRFSAERPEGSISTLTIQRTEQRDSAMYRCASSASGTQNTEAFFGQGTRLTVV.

For this clonotype: Germline is not matched at one junction end, which may reflect a read error. The gene calls are TRBV7-2 and TRBJ1-1; D may be TRBD1 (5 bases). The CDR3 spans 13 residues. Germline-derived CDR1 and CDR2 are SGHTA and FQGNSA. CDR3 sequence (DNA): TGTGCCAGCAGCCCATGGGGCAACACTGAAGTTTTCTTT. This translates into CASSPWGNTEVFF.

The chain couples TRBV19 to TRBJ2-5; D uncertain. Trimming took 0 bases from V and 0 from J, leaving 2 bases between them. Germline CDR1 and CDR2: LNHDA and SQIVND (reference sequence). The CDR3 consists of 13 residues. In DNA, the CDR3 is TGTGCCAGTAGTATAGATGACCAAGAGACCCAGTACTTC. Amino acids: CASSIDDQETQYF.

This clonotype was counted ten times or more. This rearrangement joins TRBV12-3 or TRBV12-4 to TRBJ2-1, with 13 bases lining up with TRBD2. The CDR3 totals 14 residues. With 6 bases clipped from V and 9 bases from J, the junction kept 5 bases outside the gene matches. In DNA form, the CDR3 reads TGTGCCAGCAGGATACTAGCGGGAGGGGGTGAGCAGTTCTTC. It codes for CASRILAGGGEQFF.

This clonotype was seen repeatedly, ten times or more. This chain connects TRBV7-9 to TRBJ1-2; D may be TRBD1 (5 bases). There are 14 residues in the CDR3. Germline V gene lookup returns CDR1 SEHNR and CDR2 FQNEAQ (reference sequence). Trimming shortened V by 5 bases and J by 3 bases, and 13 bases separated the two germline ends. The CDR3 region has the DNA TGTGCCAGCAGCCTTATTAGGGGCGACTATGGCTACACCTTC. This encodes CASSLIRGDYGYTF.

The rearrangement uses TRBV29-1 and TRBJ2-1; D may be TRBD1 (5 bases). Looked up from germline, CDR1 is SQVTM and CDR2 is ANQGSEA. Trimming stripped 0 bases from V and 10 bases from J, with 19 bases between. The CDR3 length is 15 residues. The CDR3 region has the DNA TGCAGCGTTGAAGATCGTAAGGGGATTTCCTACGAGCAGTTCTTC. It specifies CSVEDRKGISYEQFF.

Points on this clonotype: This likely comes from a read error, as the CDR3 has no conserved phenylalanine or tryptophan at its end. The DNA is left out, because the CDR3 cannot be placed on it with certainty; the CDR3 is given as TCRdb lists it. V gene TRBV6-5 combines with J gene TRBJ2-1. The length of the CDR3 is 16 amino acids, counting both ends. Germline V gives CDR1 MNHEY, CDR2 SVGAGI. The CDR3 sequence: CASSHRTGSSYNEQLL.

This clonotype appeared many times. The chain employs TRBV2 and TRBJ2-3; D unclear. The V and J ends lost 4 bases and 6 bases respectively, with 11 bases between them. This CDR3 is 13 amino acids long. Germline-derived CDR1 and CDR2 are SNHLY and FYNNEI. Here the CDR3 reads CASSADLGDTQYF. The CDR3 DNA is TGTGCCAGCAGTGCCGATTTGGGGGATACGCAGTATTTT. Variable domain in full (rest from reference TRBV2 and TRBJ2-3): EPEVTQTPSHQVTQMGQEVILRCVPISNHLYFYWYRQILGQKVEFLVSFYNNEISEKSEIFDDQFSVERPDGSNFTLKIRSTKLEDSAMYFCASSADLGDTQYFGPGTRLTVL.

This clonotype was counted a single time. One end of the junction fails to match germline, which may point to a read error. The CDR3 DNA sequence: TGTGCCAGCAGTGGGCCCCAGCGGGTATCATACAATGGGCAGTTCTTC. Its translation: CASSGPQRVSYNGQFF. V and J are TRBV10-3 and TRBJ2-1, with D perhaps TRBD2 (6 bases). The CDR3 runs 16 residues. The germline V gene has CDR1 ENHRY and CDR2 SYGVKD.

The genes are TRBV3-1 and TRBJ2-7; 7 nucleotides align to TRBD2. The germline V gene has CDR1 LGHDT and CDR2 YNNKEL (reference sequence). The CDR3 consists of 17 residues. V was pared by 0 bases and J by 4 bases, with 12 bases of the junction left unmatched. The CDR3 bases are TGTGCCAGCAGCCAAGAACCGGGACTACAAGGAGGGTACGAGCAGTACTTC. Its protein is CASSQEPGLQGGYEQYF.

This clonotype was picked up many times. J is TRBJ1-5 and V is TRBV7-8; D may be TRBD1 (5 bases). The length of the CDR3 is 13 residues. Germline CDR1 SGHVS, CDR2 FQNEAQ. V was cut by 1 base and J by 12 bases, with 13 bases left in between. The CDR3 region is CASSLGRATVQHF. The DNA of the CDR3 is TGTGCCAGCAGCTTAGGCAGGGCTACCGTCCAGCATTTT.

This clonotype appeared many times. J is TRBJ2-7 and V is TRBV19; 8 positions agree with TRBD2. CDR3 length: 14 residues. From germline, CDR1 is LNHDA and CDR2 SQIVND (reference sequence). V dropped 4 bases and J dropped 0; count of bases not matched to a gene: 2. CDR3 region: CASSRSGGSYEQYF. The CDR3 region has the DNA TGTGCCAGTAGTAGGAGCGGGGGCTCCTACGAGCAGTACTTC.